This T cell receptor (beta chain) was obtained from a study of control samples from healthy donors and cancer patients. CDR3 length equals 13 residues. CDR1 and CDR2 from the germline V gene are SQVTM and ANQGSEA. V was shortened by 6 bases and J by 2 bases, with 14 bases between the two germline ends. Repertoires were generated with immunoSEQ multiplex PCR, while TCRdb's copy carries only in-frame clones and drops some. Of about 79,000 clones in the sample, over 85% were seen once. The rearrangement uses TRBV29-1 and TRBJ2-7; possibly TRBD1 for D (6 bases). Sample: PBMCs. This clonotype was sampled from a middle-aged woman with lung cancer. The CDR3 region has the DNA TGCAGCGTCCCAGGGGTCACCCCCTACGAGCAGTACTTC. Translation: CSVPGVTPYEQYF.